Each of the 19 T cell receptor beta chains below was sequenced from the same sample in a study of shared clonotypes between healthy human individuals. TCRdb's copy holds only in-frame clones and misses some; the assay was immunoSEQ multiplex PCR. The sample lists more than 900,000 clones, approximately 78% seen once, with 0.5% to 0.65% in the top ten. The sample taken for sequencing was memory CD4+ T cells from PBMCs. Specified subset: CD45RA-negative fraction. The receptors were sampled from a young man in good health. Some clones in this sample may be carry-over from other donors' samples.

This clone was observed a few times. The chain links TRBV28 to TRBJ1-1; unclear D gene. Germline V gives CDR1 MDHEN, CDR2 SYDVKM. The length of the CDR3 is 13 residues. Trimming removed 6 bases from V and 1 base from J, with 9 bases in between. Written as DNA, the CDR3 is TGTGCCAGCAGCCTGATCTCGAACACTGAAGCTTTCTTT. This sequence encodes CASSLISNTEAFF.

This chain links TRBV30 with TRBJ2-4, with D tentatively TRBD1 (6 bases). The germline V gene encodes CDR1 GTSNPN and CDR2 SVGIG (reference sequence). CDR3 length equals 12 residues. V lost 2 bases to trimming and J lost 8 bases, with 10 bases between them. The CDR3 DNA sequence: TGTGCCTGGAGTAACAGGGTTGACATTCAGTACTTC. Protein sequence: CAWSNRVDIQYF.

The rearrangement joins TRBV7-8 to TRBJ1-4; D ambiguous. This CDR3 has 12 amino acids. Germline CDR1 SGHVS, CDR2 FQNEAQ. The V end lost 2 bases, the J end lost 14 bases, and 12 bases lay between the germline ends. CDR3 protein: CASSLQSLQLFF. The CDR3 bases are TGTGCCAGCAGCTTACAGAGCTTGCAGCTGTTTTTT.

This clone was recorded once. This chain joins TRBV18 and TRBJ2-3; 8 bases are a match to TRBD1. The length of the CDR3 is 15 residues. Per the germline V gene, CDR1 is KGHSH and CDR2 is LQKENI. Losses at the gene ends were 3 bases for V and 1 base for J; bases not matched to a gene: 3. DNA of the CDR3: TGTGCCAGCTCACCCAAGGGACAGGGCACAGATACGCAGTATTTT. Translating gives CASSPKGQGTDTQYF.

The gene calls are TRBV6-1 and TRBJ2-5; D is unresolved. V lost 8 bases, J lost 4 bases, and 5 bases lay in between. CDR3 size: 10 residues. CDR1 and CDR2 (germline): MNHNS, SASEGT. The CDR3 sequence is CASERETQYF. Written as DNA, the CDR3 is TGTGCCAGCGAGAGAGAGACCCAGTACTTC.

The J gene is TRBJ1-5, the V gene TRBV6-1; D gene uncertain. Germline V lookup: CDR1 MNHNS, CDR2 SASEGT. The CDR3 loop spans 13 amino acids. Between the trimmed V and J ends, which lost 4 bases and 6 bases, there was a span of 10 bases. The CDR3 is CASSARGGQPQHF. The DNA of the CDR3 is TGTGCCAGCAGTGCCCGGGGTGGTCAGCCCCAGCATTTT.

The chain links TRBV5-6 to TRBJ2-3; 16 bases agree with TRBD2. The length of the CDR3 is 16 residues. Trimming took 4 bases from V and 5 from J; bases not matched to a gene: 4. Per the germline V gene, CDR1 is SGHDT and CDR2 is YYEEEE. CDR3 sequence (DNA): TGTGCCAGCAGCCCGGGGACTAGCGGGAGGGGAGATACGCAGTATTTT. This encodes CASSPGTSGRGDTQYF.

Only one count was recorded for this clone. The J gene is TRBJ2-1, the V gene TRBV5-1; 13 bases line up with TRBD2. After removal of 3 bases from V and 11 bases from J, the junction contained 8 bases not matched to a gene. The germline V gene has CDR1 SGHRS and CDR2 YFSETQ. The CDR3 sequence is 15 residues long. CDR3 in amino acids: CASSSGLAGYRKQFF. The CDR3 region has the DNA TGCGCCAGCAGCTCGGGACTAGCGGGATATCGAAAGCAGTTCTTC. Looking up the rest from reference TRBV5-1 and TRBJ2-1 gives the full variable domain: KAGVTQTPRYLIKTRGQQVTLSCSPISGHRSVSWYQQTPGQGLQFLFEYFSETQRNKGNFPGRFSGRQFSNSRSEMNVSTLELGDSALYLCASSSGLAGYRKQFFGPGTRLTVL.

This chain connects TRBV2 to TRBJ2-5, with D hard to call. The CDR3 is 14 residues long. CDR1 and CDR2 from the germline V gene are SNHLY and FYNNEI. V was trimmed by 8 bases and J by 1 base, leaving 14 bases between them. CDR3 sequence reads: CASGHETGQETQYF. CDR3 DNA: TGTGCCAGCGGCCATGAGACGGGCCAAGAGACCCAGTACTTC.

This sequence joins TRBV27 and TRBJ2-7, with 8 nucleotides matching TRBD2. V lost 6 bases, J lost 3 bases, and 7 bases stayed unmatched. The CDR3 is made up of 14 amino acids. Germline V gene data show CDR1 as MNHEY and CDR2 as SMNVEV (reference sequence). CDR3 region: CASSYRGTSYEQYF. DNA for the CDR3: TGTGCCAGCAGCTATAGGGGGACTAGCTACGAGCAGTACTTC.

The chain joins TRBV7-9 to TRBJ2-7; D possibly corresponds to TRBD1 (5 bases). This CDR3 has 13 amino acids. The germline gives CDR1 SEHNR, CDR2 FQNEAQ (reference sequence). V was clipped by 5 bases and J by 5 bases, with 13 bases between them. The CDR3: CASSNRDRNEQYF. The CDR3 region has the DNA TGTGCCAGCAGCAACAGAGACAGAAACGAGCAGTACTTC.

Written as DNA, the CDR3 is TGTGCCAGCAGTGAAACGTTCTATGGCTACACCTTC. It translates to CASSETFYGYTF. V is TRBV6-1 and J is TRBJ1-2, with unresolved D. Deletions cut 2 bases from V and 4 bases from J, with 5 bases between. The CDR3 length is 12 residues. CDR1 is MNHNS, CDR2 SASEGT, per germline.

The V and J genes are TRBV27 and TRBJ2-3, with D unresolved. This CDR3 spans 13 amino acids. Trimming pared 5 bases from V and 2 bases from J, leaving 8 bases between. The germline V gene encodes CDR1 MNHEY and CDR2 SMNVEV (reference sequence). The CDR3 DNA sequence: TGTGCCAGCAGTCCACGATACACAGATACGCAGTATTTT. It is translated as CASSPRYTDTQYF.

The CDR3 nucleotides read TGTGCCAGCACTCCCATCCTAAGGGAGACCCAGTACTTC. Amino acids: CASTPILRETQYF. The chain joins TRBV2 to TRBJ2-5; D is unclear. Germline CDR1 and CDR2: SNHLY and FYNNEI. The CDR3 length is 13 residues. The V end lost 7 bases, the J end lost 5 bases, and 14 bases lay between the germline ends.

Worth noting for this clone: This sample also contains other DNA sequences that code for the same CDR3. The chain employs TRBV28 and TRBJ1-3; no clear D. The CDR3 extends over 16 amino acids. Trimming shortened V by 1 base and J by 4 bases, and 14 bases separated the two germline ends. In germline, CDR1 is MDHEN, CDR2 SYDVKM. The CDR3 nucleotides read TGTGCCAGCAGTTTATTGCCGGGTTCGGGGGGAAACACCATATATTTT. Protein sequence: CASSLLPGSGGNTIYF.

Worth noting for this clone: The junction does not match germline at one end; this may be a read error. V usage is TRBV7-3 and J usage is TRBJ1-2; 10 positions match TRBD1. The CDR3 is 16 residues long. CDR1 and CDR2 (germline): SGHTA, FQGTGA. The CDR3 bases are TGCGCCAGCAGGCCCGACGGACAGGGGGGTGCCTATGGCTACACCTTC. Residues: CASRPDGQGGAYGYTF.

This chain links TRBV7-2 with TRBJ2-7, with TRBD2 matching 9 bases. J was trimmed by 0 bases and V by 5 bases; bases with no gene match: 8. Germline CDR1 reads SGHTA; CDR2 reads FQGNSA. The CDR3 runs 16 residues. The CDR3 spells CASSPKKREDSYEQYF. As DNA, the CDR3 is TGTGCCAGCAGCCCTAAGAAGCGGGAGGACTCCTACGAGCAGTACTTC.

The DNA for the CDR3 is TGTGCCAGCAGGGCCGGGACAGGGACAATCGCCGGGGAGCTGTTTTTT. Amino acid sequence: CASRAGTGTIAGELFF. The chain carries TRBV25-1 and TRBJ2-2, with TRBD1 matching over 9 bases. This CDR3 contains 16 residues. With 6 bases clipped from V and 6 bases from J, the junction kept 11 bases outside the gene matches. Germline CDR1 reads MGHDK; CDR2 reads SYGVNS.

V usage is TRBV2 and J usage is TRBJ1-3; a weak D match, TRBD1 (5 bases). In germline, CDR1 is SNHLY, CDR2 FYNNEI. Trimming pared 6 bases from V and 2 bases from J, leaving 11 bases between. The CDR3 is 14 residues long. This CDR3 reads CASRTGGAGNTIYF. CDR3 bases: TGTGCCAGCAGGACCGGGGGGGCTGGAAACACCATATATTTT.